Listed below are T cell receptor beta chains from one sample, sequenced in a study of post-analysis software for immune sequencing data. TCRdb redid the calling of the PCR reads with MiXCR, one entry per CDR3 protein. The sample includes around 190,000 distinct CDR3 sequences, 29% of them seen just once. The sequenced sample consisted of blood. Every receptor here comes from a girl aged 2-17 years with multiple sclerosis. Both conserved end residues are part of each CDR3. A D gene is named only where the DNA matches it firmly. Not every row has a clone size; where given, it reads once, few, many or a size class.

clone_size: few; v_call: TRBV4-1; d_call: NA; j_call: TRBJ1-2; cdr3_nt: TGCGCCAGCAGCTGGACGTACGGAGGGTACAATGGCTACACCTTC; cdr3_aa: CASSWTYGGYNGYTF
clone_size: few; v_call: TRBV29-1; d_call: NA; j_call: TRBJ1-1; cdr3_nt: TGCAGCGTTGATGGGGGGACCCTGAACACTGAAGCTTTCTTT; cdr3_aa: CSVDGGTLNTEAFF
clone_size: NA; v_call: TRBV11-2; d_call: NA; j_call: TRBJ1-6; cdr3_nt: TGTGCCAGCAGCCGTGACGGACCGAATTCACCCCCCCACTTT; cdr3_aa: CASSRDGPNSPPHF
clone_size: NA; v_call: TRBV7-2; d_call: NA; j_call: TRBJ2-1; cdr3_nt: TGTGCCAGCAGCTTACCAGGGGGGAGGTACAATGAGCGGTTTTTC; cdr3_aa: CASSLPGGRYNERFF
clone_size: many; v_call: TRBV6-1; d_call: NA; j_call: TRBJ1-2; cdr3_nt: TGTGCCAGCAGACATACCCGAACAGGGCCCCAGGGCTATGGCTACACCTTC; cdr3_aa: CASRHTRTGPQGYGYTF
clone_size: NA; v_call: TRBV6-1; d_call: NA; j_call: TRBJ2-3; cdr3_nt: TGTGATATCGGCCGGGGTGTCCCAGATGCGCAGTATTTT; cdr3_aa: CDIGRGVPDAQYF
clone_size: many; v_call: TRBV11-2; d_call: NA; j_call: TRBJ2-6; cdr3_nt: TGTGCCAGCACCGTTGACAGTCTCGATAGGAGGGCCAACGTCCTGACTTTC; cdr3_aa: CASTVDSLDRRANVLTF
clone_size: NA; v_call: TRBV21-1; d_call: NA; j_call: TRBJ1-1; cdr3_nt: TGTGCCAGCAAGCCCACCCACGACAGTTTCGGGGCTTTCTTT; cdr3_aa: CASKPTHDSFGAFF
clone_size: few; v_call: TRBV18; d_call: TRBD1; j_call: TRBJ1-2; cdr3_nt: TGTGCCAGCTCAGCGACCTACAATACAGGGGGGTCCTATGGCTACACCTTC; cdr3_aa: CASSATYNTGGSYGYTF
clone_size: NA; v_call: TRBV4-1; d_call: NA; j_call: TRBJ1-2; cdr3_nt: TGCGCCAGCAGCCAAGAGGGGACACCAGCTAACTATGGCTACACCTTC; cdr3_aa: CASSQEGTPANYGYTF
clone_size: NA; v_call: TRBV28; d_call: NA; j_call: TRBJ1-2; cdr3_nt: TGTGCCAGCAGTTTTCCGGGGACGGACTATGGCTACACCTTC; cdr3_aa: CASSFPGTDYGYTF
clone_size: few; v_call: TRBV5-1; d_call: TRBD2; j_call: TRBJ2-1; cdr3_nt: TGCGCCAGCAGCCAACCTAGCGGGAGTGGTAACAATGAGCAGTTCTTC; cdr3_aa: CASSQPSGSGNNEQFF
clone_size: once; v_call: TRBV30; d_call: NA; j_call: TRBJ2-7; cdr3_nt: TGTGCCCTCGCTGGGCCCTACGAGCAGTACTTC; cdr3_aa: CALAGPYEQYF
clone_size: many; v_call: TRBV20-1; d_call: TRBD1; j_call: TRBJ2-7; cdr3_nt: TGCAGTGCCCAGGGACAGGGGGTCCTCTACGAGCAGTACTTC; cdr3_aa: CSAQGQGVLYEQYF
clone_size: NA; v_call: TRBV2; d_call: NA; j_call: TRBJ1-1; cdr3_nt: TGTGCCAGCAGGGCGGTCGGACTGATGAACACTGAAGCTTTCTTT; cdr3_aa: CASRAVGLMNTEAFF
clone_size: NA; v_call: TRBV30; d_call: NA; j_call: TRBJ2-5; cdr3_nt: TGTGCCTGGAGTGTACTAGGGTCCCAGTCCCATGAGCAGTACTTC; cdr3_aa: CAWSVLGSQSHEQYF
clone_size: NA; v_call: TRBV3-1; d_call: TRBD1; j_call: TRBJ2-7; cdr3_nt: TGTGCCAGCAGCCCGGACAGGGGTGACGAGCAGTACTTC; cdr3_aa: CASSPDRGDEQYF
clone_size: NA; v_call: TRBV11-2; d_call: NA; j_call: TRBJ2-7; cdr3_nt: TGTGCCAGCAAATTGGGGCCAGCGTTTGCCTACGAGCGGTACTTC; cdr3_aa: CASKLGPAFAYERYF
clone_size: few; v_call: TRBV7-8; d_call: NA; j_call: TRBJ1-4; cdr3_nt: TGTGCCAGCAGCTTAGACCGGGCAACTAATGAAAGACTGTTTTTT; cdr3_aa: CASSLDRATNERLFF
clone_size: many; v_call: TRBV20-1; d_call: TRBD1; j_call: TRBJ1-5; cdr3_nt: TGCAGTGCTCTTGACAGGGGGCACAATCAGCCCCAGCATTTT; cdr3_aa: CSALDRGHNQPQHF
clone_size: few; v_call: TRBV14; d_call: TRBD1; j_call: TRBJ2-7; cdr3_nt: TGTGCCAGCAGCCTTTTGGACAGGGGCTACGAGCAGTACTTC; cdr3_aa: CASSLLDRGYEQYF
clone_size: NA; v_call: TRBV10-3; d_call: NA; j_call: TRBJ2-7; cdr3_nt: TGTGCCATCAGTGAGTCTGGCCGAGGCCTCACCTACGAACAGTACTTC; cdr3_aa: CAISESGRGLTYEQYF
clone_size: NA; v_call: TRBV7-2; d_call: NA; j_call: TRBJ1-4; cdr3_nt: TGTGCCAGCAGCTTAGGGGGGGGGCAGGGGCTGTTTTTT; cdr3_aa: CASSLGGGQGLFF
clone_size: few; v_call: TRBV12-3/TRBV12-4; d_call: NA; j_call: TRBJ2-1; cdr3_nt: TGTGCCAGCAGTTTGGGACACCTAATGAGGGAGGGTCGGTTCTTC; cdr3_aa: CASSLGHLMREGRFF